The 17 T cell receptor beta chains below come from one sample, sequenced in a study of human T cells and chemical hapten exposure. Researchers extracted total RNA from unfractionated whole blood. TCRdb redid the calling of the 5' RACE reads with MiXCR, one entry per CDR3 protein. There are about 80,000 distinct CDR3 sequences in the sample; about a sixth occur only once, and approximately 6.3% lies in the top ten. These TCRs come from a female donor in good health.

The V call is TRBV2, the J call TRBJ2-5; TRBD2 aligns across 10 bases. J gave up 7 bases and V 1 base, and 3 bases lay outside the gene matches. The CDR3 extends over 14 amino acids. Germline V gene sequence: CDR1 SNHLY, CDR2 FYNNEI. The CDR3 spells CASSEGSGGATQYF. CDR3 nucleotides: TGTGCCAGCAGTGAAGGAAGCGGGGGGGCGACCCAGTACTTC.

The chain is built from TRBV10-2 and TRBJ1-1; 7 bases map to TRBD1. The CDR3 runs to 13 residues. The germline gives CDR1 WSHSY, CDR2 SAAADI. The trim removed 6 bases at V and 6 bases at J, leaving 7 bases unmatched. The CDR3 coding sequence is TGCGCCAGCAGCACACAGGGGATCCCTGAAGCTTTCTTT. This translates into CASSTQGIPEAFF.

This clonotype has ten or more counts. The rearrangement uses TRBV12-3 or TRBV12-4 and TRBJ2-7; a possible D gene is TRBD2 (5 bases). This CDR3 is 17 amino acids long. Trimming took 1 base from V and 7 from J, leaving 23 bases between them. CDR3 sequence (DNA): TGTGCCAGCAGTTTAGACGACCGGACGAGCTACTGGGAGGAGCAGTACTTC. Its translation: CASSLDDRTSYWEEQYF.

Many counts were recorded for this clonotype. V usage is TRBV28 and J usage is TRBJ2-1, with D uncertain. Germline V gene lookup returns CDR1 MDHEN and CDR2 SYDVKM. Trimming took 2 bases from V and 11 from J, leaving 10 bases between them. The CDR3 sequence is 12 residues long. The CDR3 sequence is CASSLPLTKQFF. The CDR3 DNA sequence: TGTGCCAGCAGTTTACCCCTAACTAAGCAGTTCTTC.

This rearrangement joins TRBV4-3 to TRBJ1-5, with D uncertain. Germline CDR1 is LGHNA and CDR2 is YSLEER. The V end was cut by 0 bases, the J end by 2 bases, with 11 bases between. There are 16 residues in the CDR3. This CDR3 is CASSQDVGRGNQPQHF. CDR3 coding DNA: TGCGCCAGCAGCCAAGATGTGGGAAGGGGCAATCAGCCCCAGCATTTT.

As concerns this clonotype: One end of the junction does not line up with germline, which may come from a read error. The genes are TRBV20-1 and TRBJ2-1; the match to TRBD2 covers 9 bases. The CDR3 is made up of 11 amino acids. The germline CDR1 and CDR2 sequences are DFQATT and SNEGSKA (reference sequence). The CDR3 spells CSARGSGRWVF. The CDR3 region has the DNA TGCAGTGCTAGAGGGAGCGGGAGGTGGGTCTTC.

The chain couples TRBV20-1 to TRBJ2-2; no firm D call. V gave up 3 bases and J gave up 2 bases, with 10 bases separating them. The CDR3 is 14 amino acids. Per the germline V gene, CDR1 is DFQATT and CDR2 is SNEGSKA (reference sequence). Here the CDR3 reads CSASSGVNTGELFF. DNA for the CDR3: TGCAGTGCTAGTAGTGGGGTAAACACCGGGGAGCTGTTTTTT.

The gene calls are TRBV9 and TRBJ1-1; 10 bases fit TRBD1. The CDR3 is 15 residues long. J gave up 3 bases and V 3 bases, and 5 bases lay outside the gene matches. Germline CDR1 is SGDLS and CDR2 is YYNGEE. The DNA for the CDR3 is TGTGCCAGCAGCGGACAGGGGGCCGGATACACTGAAGCTTTCTTT. Protein: CASSGQGAGYTEAFF.

About this clonotype itself: The CDR3 does not end in the conserved phenylalanine or tryptophan, so this is likely a read error. V gene TRBV29-1 combines with J gene TRBJ2-7, with D possibly being TRBD1 or TRBD2 (6 bases each). The V gene lost 4 bases and the J gene lost 4 bases, with 17 bases spanning the gap. The CDR3 extends over 14 amino acids. CDR1 is SQVTM, CDR2 ANQGSEA, per germline. CDR3 coding DNA: TGCAGCGTTGTACCCGGGGGCAGCCGATACGAGCAGTACCTC. This translates into CSVVPGGSRYEQYL.

The table lists this clonotype with a few counts. The gene calls are TRBV2 and TRBJ1-1; no definite D call. The germline V gene encodes CDR1 SNHLY and CDR2 FYNNEI. The CDR3 consists of 13 residues. V lost 7 bases and J 4 bases, leaving 13 bases between the germline ends. The CDR3, as DNA: TGTGCCAGCACCATGTGGTCCAGCACTGAAGCTTTCTTT. Translated, it gives CASTMWSSTEAFF.

This clonotype was seen only a few times. This chain joins TRBV29-1 and TRBJ1-5; D gene uncertain. The CDR3 spans 12 residues. Germline V gene data show CDR1 as SQVTM and CDR2 as ANQGSEA. Trimming removed 5 bases at V and 0 bases at J, with 5 bases between. Here the CDR3 reads CSVKSSNQPQHF. The CDR3 nucleotides read TGCAGCGTTAAATCTAGCAATCAGCCCCAGCATTTT.

A few counts support this clonotype. Written as DNA, the CDR3 is TGTGCCATCAGTGAGTCGTTGTCAGGGGGCAACTATGGCTACACCTTC. Protein sequence: CAISESLSGGNYGYTF. The chain is built from TRBV10-3 and TRBJ1-2, with 8 positions matching TRBD1. Per the germline V gene, CDR1 is ENHRY and CDR2 is SYGVKD. CDR3 length: 16 residues. The trim removed 0 bases at V and 2 bases at J, leaving 5 bases unmatched.

This clonotype was seen only a few times. The chain is built from TRBV7-2 and TRBJ1-2; D uncertain. The CDR3 has 13 residues. Germline V gene sequence: CDR1 SGHTA, CDR2 FQGNSA. V was clipped by 6 bases and J by 5 bases, with 13 bases between them. The DNA for the CDR3 is TGTGCCAGCAGACCTGACAATGAGTATGGCTACACCTTC. Amino acids: CASRPDNEYGYTF.

The table lists this clonotype with a few counts. The V call is TRBV6-4, the J call TRBJ2-2, with D hard to call. Germline lookup yields CDR1 MRHNA and CDR2 SNTAGT. The V gene lost 4 bases and the J gene lost 2 bases, with 8 bases spanning the gap. This CDR3 is 14 amino acids long. The CDR3 loop reads CASSVLSNTGELFF. Here the CDR3 DNA reads TGTGCCAGCAGTGTGTTGTCTAACACCGGGGAGCTGTTTTTT.

This clonotype was counted only a few times. The chain recombines TRBV19 with TRBJ2-7, with D possibly being TRBD1 (5 bases). V shed 3 bases and J shed 5 bases, with 17 bases lying between them. Germline CDR1 is LNHDA and CDR2 is SQIVND (reference sequence). The CDR3 consists of 15 residues. The CDR3 DNA is TGTGCCAGTAGTATCACAGGTTTCGACAGTAACGAGCAGTACTTC. As protein: CASSITGFDSNEQYF.

Many counts were recorded for this clonotype. The chain couples TRBV6-2 or TRBV6-3 to TRBJ2-3; D is unresolved. The CDR3 is 13 residues long. Trimming left V 2 bases short and J 3 bases short, with 6 bases between. Looked up from germline, CDR1 is MNHEY and CDR2 is SVGEGT. For the CDR3, the DNA is TGTGCCAGCAGTTACGGTAGTACAGATACGCAGTATTTT. It translates to CASSYGSTDTQYF.

In DNA, the CDR3 is TGCAGTGCTAGAGATACTCCCGACAGGGGGCCGGGGGGCTACACCTTC. Its protein product is CSARDTPDRGPGGYTF. The chain couples TRBV20-1 to TRBJ1-2; TRBD1 aligns across 10 bases. The CDR3 has 16 amino acids. The J segment lost 8 bases and the V segment lost 0 bases, leaving 12 bases of the junction unmatched. Germline V gene sequence: CDR1 DFQATT, CDR2 SNEGSKA (reference sequence).